The rows below give T cell receptor beta chains drawn from one sample of a study of CD4 T cells in relation to SARS-CoV-2 and coronaviruses. No cognate antigen is known for these TCRs. TCRdb keeps only in-frame clones here, not all; method: immunoSEQ multiplex PCR. The sample has 25,000 to 30,000 clones, around three quarters seen once; the top ten hold around 21%. Sequenced: CD4+ T cells from PBMCs, cultured in vitro. Source of these receptors: a human donor in good health. Both conserved end residues are part of each CDR3. D genes are given only for firm matches. Expanded clones are given a class, and other clones once, few, many or no size at all.

. TRBJ2-5 TRBV5-1 few CASSLVQGRETQYF TGCGCCAGCAGCTTGGTACAGGGCCGCGAGACCCAGTACTTC
. TRBJ1-5 TRBV4-3 few CASSRDFDQPQHF TGCGCCAGCAGCCGGGATTTCGATCAGCCCCAGCATTTT
. TRBJ1-2 TRBV19 . CASSTPRAPDHGYTF TGTGCCAGTAGTACCCCACGAGCCCCGGACCATGGCTACACCTTC
. TRBJ1-5 TRBV7-2 . CASSLTGSNQPQHF TGTGCCAGCAGCCTAACAGGGAGCAATCAGCCCCAGCATTTT
. TRBJ2-1 TRBV23-1 . CASKAGLSSYNEQFF TGCGCCAGTAAGGCAGGCCTGAGCTCCTACAATGAGCAGTTCTTC
. TRBJ2-4 TRBV10-2 . CASTVNTPSDIQYF TGCGCCAGCACTGTAAACACCCCGAGTGACATTCAGTACTTC
. TRBJ1-5 TRBV7-2 . CASSPTWNQPQHF TGTGCCAGCAGCCCGACGTGGAATCAGCCCCAGCATTTT
TRBD2 TRBJ2-3 TRBV9 . CASSVVGSGGASTDTQYF TGTGCCAGCAGCGTAGTAGGTAGCGGGGGGGCTAGCACAGATACGCAGTATTTT
. TRBJ1-1 TRBV12-3/TRBV12-4 . CASSFSRDTEAFF TGTGCCAGCAGTTTTTCCCGGGACACTGAAGCTTTCTTT
. TRBJ2-2 TRBV12-3/TRBV12-4 few CASTENTGELFF TGTGCCAGCACTGAGAACACCGGGGAGCTGTTTTTT
. TRBJ2-3 TRBV18 . CASAPTDTQYF TGTGCCAGCGCACCCACAGATACGCAGTATTTT
. TRBJ2-5 TRBV9 once CASSVNTGRQETQYF TGTGCCAGCAGCGTAAATACAGGGCGGCAAGAGACCCAGTACTTC
. TRBJ1-6 TRBV5-1 . CASSLDRVYNSPLHF TGCGCCAGCAGCTTGGACAGGGTCTATAATTCACCCCTCCACTTT
TRBD1 TRBJ1-5 TRBV6-2/TRBV6-3 . CASSYSLRVGGQPQHF TGTGCCAGCAGTTACTCGCTGAGGGTAGGGGGCCAGCCCCAGCATTTT
TRBD2 TRBJ2-3 TRBV3-1/TRBV3-2 . CASSGRGPAGESDTQYF TGTGCCAGCAGCGGGCGGGGGCCAGCGGGAGAATCGGATACGCAGTATTTT
. TRBJ1-5 TRBV6-2/TRBV6-3 . CASSYGARGNQPQHF TGTGCCAGCAGTTACGGCGCGCGGGGCAATCAGCCCCAGCATTTT
. TRBJ1-1 TRBV7-2 . CASSLGGGGEAFF TGTGCCAGCAGCTTAGGAGGAGGTGGTGAAGCTTTCTTT
. TRBJ1-1 TRBV28 . CASSLSTGWSTEAFF TGTGCCAGCAGTTTATCTACAGGGTGGAGCACTGAAGCTTTCTTT
. TRBJ2-1 TRBV9 . CASSPTSSSYNEQFF TGTGCCAGCAGCCCAACTAGCAGCTCCTACAATGAGCAGTTCTTC
TRBD2 TRBJ2-1 TRBV11-2 . CATGTSAYNEQFF TGTGCCACCGGGACTAGCGCCTACAATGAGCAGTTCTTC
TRBD1 TRBJ2-2 TRBV18 . CASSPPAGGGSTGELFF TGTGCCAGCTCACCACCGGCAGGGGGCGGTAGCACCGGGGAGCTGTTTTTT
TRBD2 TRBJ2-1 TRBV2 once CASSEAPSGHLFDEQFF TGTGCCAGCAGTGAAGCTCCTAGCGGTCACTTATTTGATGAGCAGTTCTTC
. TRBJ2-3 TRBV20-1 . CSASLQTGADTQYF TGCAGTGCTAGTCTCCAGACTGGGGCAGATACGCAGTATTTT
. TRBJ2-1 TRBV27 once CASSPSDSYNEQFF TGTGCCAGCAGTCCCTCGGACTCCTACAATGAGCAGTTCTTC
. TRBJ1-4 TRBV7-8 few CASGEEKLFF TGTGCCTCGGGTGAGGAAAAACTGTTTTTT
TRBD1 TRBJ2-7 TRBV2 few CASNDRAQMSYEQYF TGTGCCAGCAACGACAGGGCTCAAATGTCCTACGAGCAGTACTTC
. TRBJ2-3 TRBV9 once CASSVGAGTRGADTQYF TGTGCCAGCAGCGTAGGGGCAGGTACGCGGGGTGCAGATACGCAGTATTTT
. TRBJ2-4 TRBV5-6 few CASSAWGASNIQYF TGTGCCAGCAGCGCCTGGGGGGCGTCAAACATTCAGTACTTC
. TRBJ2-2 TRBV7-2 . CASSLAGYTGELFF TGTGCCAGCAGCTTAGCTGGGTACACCGGGGAGCTGTTTTTT
TRBD1 TRBJ2-7 TRBV30 . CAWSDRQGFNEQYF TGTGCCTGGAGTGACCGACAGGGTTTCAACGAGCAGTACTTC
. TRBJ1-1 TRBV3-1/TRBV3-2 . CASSQLYRDKNTEAFF TGTGCCAGCAGCCAATTATACCGGGACAAGAACACTGAAGCTTTCTTT
TRBD1 TRBJ1-5 TRBV18 . CASSFDLRGSQPQHF TGTGCCAGCTCATTTGACCTCAGGGGGAGTCAGCCCCAGCATTTT
TRBD1 TRBJ2-7 TRBV7-2 . CASSTGQTLTYEQYF TGTGCCAGCAGCACGGGACAGACCCTGACGTACGAGCAGTACTTC
. TRBJ2-1 TRBV2 . CASCGRYNEQFF TGTGCCTCCTGCGGGCGGTACAATGAGCAGTTCTTC
. TRBJ1-6 TRBV30 . CALKPITSNSPLHF TGTGCCTTGAAGCCCATCACTTCCAATTCACCCCTCCACTTT
. TRBJ2-7 TRBV3-1/TRBV3-2 . CASSTGLVWEQYF TGTGCCAGCAGCACGGGACTCGTGTGGGAGCAGTACTTC
. TRBJ1-2 TRBV5-6 . CASLEGPGQIIVNYGYTF TGTGCCAGCCTGGAAGGGCCGGGACAAATCATCGTTAACTATGGCTACACCTTC
. TRBJ1-1 TRBV6-2/TRBV6-3 . CASSLSPVGEGGTEAFF TGTGCCAGCAGTCTCTCTCCAGTTGGTGAAGGCGGCACTGAAGCTTTCTTT
TRBD2 TRBJ2-1 TRBV11-3 . CASSLGGGLAGYNEQFF TGTGCCAGCAGCTTAGGGGGGGGACTAGCGGGGTACAATGAGCAGTTCTTC